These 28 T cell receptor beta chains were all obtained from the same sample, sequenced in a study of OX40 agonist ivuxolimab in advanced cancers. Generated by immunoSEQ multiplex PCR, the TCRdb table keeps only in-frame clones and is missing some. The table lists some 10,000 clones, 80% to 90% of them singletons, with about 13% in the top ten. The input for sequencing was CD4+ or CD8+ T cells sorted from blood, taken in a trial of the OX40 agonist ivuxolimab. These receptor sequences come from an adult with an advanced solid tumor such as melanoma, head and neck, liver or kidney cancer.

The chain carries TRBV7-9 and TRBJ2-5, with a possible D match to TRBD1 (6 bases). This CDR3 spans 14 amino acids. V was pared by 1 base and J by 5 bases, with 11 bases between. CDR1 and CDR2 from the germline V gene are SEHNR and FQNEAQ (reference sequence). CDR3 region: CASSLVGGAETQYF. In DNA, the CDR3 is TGTGCCAGCAGCTTAGTAGGGGGTGCGGAGACCCAGTACTTC. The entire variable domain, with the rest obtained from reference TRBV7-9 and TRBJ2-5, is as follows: DTGVSQNPRHKITKRGQNVTFRCDPISEHNRLYWYRQTLGQGPEFLTYFQNEAQLEKSRLLSDRFSAERPKGSFSTLEIQRTEQGDSAMYLCASSLVGGAETQYFGPGTRLLVL.

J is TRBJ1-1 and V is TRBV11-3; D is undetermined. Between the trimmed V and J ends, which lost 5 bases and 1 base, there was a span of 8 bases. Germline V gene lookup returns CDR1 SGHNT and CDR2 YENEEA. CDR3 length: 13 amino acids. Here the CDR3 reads CASSRGQNTEAFF. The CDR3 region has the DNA TGTGCCAGCAGCCGAGGGCAGAACACTGAAGCTTTCTTT. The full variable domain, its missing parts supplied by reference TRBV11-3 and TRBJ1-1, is EAGVVQSPRYKIIEKKQPVAFWCNPISGHNTLYWYLQNLGQGPELLIRYENEEAVDDSQLPKDRFSAERLKGVDSTLKIQPAELGDSAVYLCASSRGQNTEAFFGQGTRLTVV.

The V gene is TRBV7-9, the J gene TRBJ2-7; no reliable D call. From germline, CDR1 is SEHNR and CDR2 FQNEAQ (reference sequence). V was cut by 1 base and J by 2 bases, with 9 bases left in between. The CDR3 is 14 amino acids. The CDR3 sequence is CASSLVGLTYEQYF. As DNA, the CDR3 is TGTGCCAGCAGCTTAGTGGGCCTTACCTACGAGCAGTACTTC.

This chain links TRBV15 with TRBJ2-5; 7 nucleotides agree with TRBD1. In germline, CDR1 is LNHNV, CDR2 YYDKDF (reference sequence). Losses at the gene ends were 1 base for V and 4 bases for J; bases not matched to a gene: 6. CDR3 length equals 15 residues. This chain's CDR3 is CATSRGQGNLETQYF. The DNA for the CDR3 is TGTGCCACCAGCAGAGGACAGGGTAATTTAGAGACCCAGTACTTC. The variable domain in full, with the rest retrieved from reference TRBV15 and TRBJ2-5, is DAMVIQNPRYQVTQFGKPVTLSCSQTLNHNVMYWYQQKSSQAPKLLFHYYDKDFNNEADTPDNFQSRRPNTSFCFLDIRSPGLGDTAMYLCATSRGQGNLETQYFGPGTRLLVL.

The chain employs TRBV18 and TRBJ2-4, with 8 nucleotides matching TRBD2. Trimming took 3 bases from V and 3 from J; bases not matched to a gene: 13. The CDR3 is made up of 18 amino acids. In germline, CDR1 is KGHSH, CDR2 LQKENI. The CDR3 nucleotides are TGTGCCAGCTCACCTCGGACTAGCCCTGTTAGGGACAAAAACATTCAGTACTTC. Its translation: CASSPRTSPVRDKNIQYF. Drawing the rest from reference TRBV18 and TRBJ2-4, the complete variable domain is NAGVMQNPRHLVRRRGQEARLRCSPMKGHSHVYWYRQLPEEGLKFMVYLQKENIIDESGMPKERFSAEFPKEGPSILRIQQVVRGDSAAYFCASSPRTSPVRDKNIQYFGAGTRLSVL.

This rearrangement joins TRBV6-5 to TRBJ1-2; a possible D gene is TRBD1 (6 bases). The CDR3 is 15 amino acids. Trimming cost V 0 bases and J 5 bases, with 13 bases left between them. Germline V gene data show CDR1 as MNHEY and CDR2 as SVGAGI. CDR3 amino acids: CASSYSWTVLYGYTF. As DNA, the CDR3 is TGTGCCAGCAGTTACTCCTGGACAGTTTTATATGGCTACACCTTC.

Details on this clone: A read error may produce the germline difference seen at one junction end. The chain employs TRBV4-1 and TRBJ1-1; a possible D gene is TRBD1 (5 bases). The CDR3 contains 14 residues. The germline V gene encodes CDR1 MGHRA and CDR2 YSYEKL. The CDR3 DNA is TGCGCCAGCAGCCAAGGACCTGGAGGGACTGGAGCTTTCTTT. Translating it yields CASSQGPGGTGAFF.

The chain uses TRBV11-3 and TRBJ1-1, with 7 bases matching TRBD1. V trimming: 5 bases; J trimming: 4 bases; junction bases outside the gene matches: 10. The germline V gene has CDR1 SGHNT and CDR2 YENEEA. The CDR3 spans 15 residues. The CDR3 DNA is TGTGCCAGCAGCGCCCCACAGGGGAGGAGCACTGAAGCTTTCTTT. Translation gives CASSAPQGRSTEAFF.

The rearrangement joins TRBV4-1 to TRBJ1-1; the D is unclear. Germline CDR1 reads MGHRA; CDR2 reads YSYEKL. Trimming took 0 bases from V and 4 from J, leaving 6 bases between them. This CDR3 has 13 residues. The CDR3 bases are TGCGCCAGCAGCCAAGACCTTGGCACTGAAGCTTTCTTT. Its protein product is CASSQDLGTEAFF.

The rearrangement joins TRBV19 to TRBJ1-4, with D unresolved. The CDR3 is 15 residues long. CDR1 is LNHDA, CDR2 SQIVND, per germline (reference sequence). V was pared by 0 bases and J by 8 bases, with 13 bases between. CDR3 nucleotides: TGTGCCAGTAGTATAGATTTGGCCCGGGCCGAAAAACTGTTTTTT. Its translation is CASSIDLARAEKLFF.

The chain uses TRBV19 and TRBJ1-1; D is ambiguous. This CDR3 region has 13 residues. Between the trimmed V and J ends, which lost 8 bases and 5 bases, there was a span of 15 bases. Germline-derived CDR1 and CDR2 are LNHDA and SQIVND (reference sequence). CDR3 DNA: TGTGCCAGTCTTCCGGGTGGTGTAACTGAAGCTTTCTTT. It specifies CASLPGGVTEAFF.

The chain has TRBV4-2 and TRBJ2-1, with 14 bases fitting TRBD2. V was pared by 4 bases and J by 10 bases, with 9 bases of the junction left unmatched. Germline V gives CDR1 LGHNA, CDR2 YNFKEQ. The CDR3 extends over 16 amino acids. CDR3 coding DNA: TGTGCCAGCAGCCCGCTGACTAGCGGGGGGGCCGGGGAGCAGTTCTTC. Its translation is CASSPLTSGGAGEQFF.

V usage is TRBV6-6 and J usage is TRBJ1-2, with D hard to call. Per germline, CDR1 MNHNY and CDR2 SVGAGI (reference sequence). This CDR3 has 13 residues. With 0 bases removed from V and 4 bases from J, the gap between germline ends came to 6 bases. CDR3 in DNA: TGTGCCAGCAGTTACTCTCTCTTCTATGGCTACACCTTC. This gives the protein CASSYSLFYGYTF.

CDR3 DNA: TGTGCCAGCAGCACGGGACTGCCTGAAGCTTTCTTT. Translation: CASSTGLPEAFF. The rearrangement uses TRBV9 and TRBJ1-1; D perhaps matches TRBD1 (5 bases). The CDR3 contains 12 residues. CDR1 is SGDLS, CDR2 YYNGEE, per germline. The germline V and J ends were trimmed by 4 bases and 6 bases, with 10 bases remaining between them. The full variable domain, its missing parts supplied by reference TRBV9 and TRBJ1-1, is DSGVTQTPKHLITATGQRVTLRCSPRSGDLSVYWYQQSLDQGLQFLIQYYNGEERAKGNILERFSAQQFPDLHSELNLSSLELGDSALYFCASSTGLPEAFFGQGTRLTVV.

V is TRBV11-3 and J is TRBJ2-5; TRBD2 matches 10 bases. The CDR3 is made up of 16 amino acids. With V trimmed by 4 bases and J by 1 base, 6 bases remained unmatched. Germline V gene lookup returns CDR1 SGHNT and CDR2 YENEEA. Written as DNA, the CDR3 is TGTGCCAGCAGCTCCAGAGCGGGGGGGCTCCAAGAGACCCAGTACTTC. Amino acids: CASSSRAGGLQETQYF.

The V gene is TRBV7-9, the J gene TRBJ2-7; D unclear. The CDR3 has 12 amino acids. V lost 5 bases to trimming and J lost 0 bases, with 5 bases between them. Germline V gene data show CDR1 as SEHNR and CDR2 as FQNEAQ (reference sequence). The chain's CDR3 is CASSPSSYEQYF. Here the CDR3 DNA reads TGTGCCAGCAGCCCAAGCTCCTACGAGCAGTACTTC.

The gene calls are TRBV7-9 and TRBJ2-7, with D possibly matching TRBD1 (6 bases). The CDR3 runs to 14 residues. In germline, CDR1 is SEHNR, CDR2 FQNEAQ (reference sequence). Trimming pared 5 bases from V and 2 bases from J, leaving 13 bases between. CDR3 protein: CASSPRDIAYEQYF. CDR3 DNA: TGTGCCAGCAGCCCGAGGGACATCGCCTACGAGCAGTACTTC.

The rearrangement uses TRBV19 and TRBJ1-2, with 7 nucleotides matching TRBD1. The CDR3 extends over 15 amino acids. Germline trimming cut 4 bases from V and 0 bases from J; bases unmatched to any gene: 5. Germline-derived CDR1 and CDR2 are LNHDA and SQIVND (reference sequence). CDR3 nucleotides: TGTGCCAGTAGTAAAAGGGACAGATCTAACTATGGCTACACCTTC. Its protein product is CASSKRDRSNYGYTF.

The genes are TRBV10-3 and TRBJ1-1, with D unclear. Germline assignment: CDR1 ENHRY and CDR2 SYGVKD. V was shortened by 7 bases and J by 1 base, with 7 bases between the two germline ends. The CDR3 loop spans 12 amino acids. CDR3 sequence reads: CAIKWPNTEAFF. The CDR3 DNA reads TGTGCCATCAAATGGCCGAACACTGAAGCTTTCTTT.

CDR3 nucleotide sequence: TGCAGCGGCCAACTGGAGGGAAACACCATATATTTT. Translated, it gives CSGQLEGNTIYF. The chain recombines TRBV29-1 with TRBJ1-3; D gene uncertain. This CDR3 is 12 amino acids long. The germline V gene encodes CDR1 SQVTM and CDR2 ANQGSEA. The V and J ends lost 7 bases and 4 bases respectively, with 11 bases between them. The variable domain in full, with the rest retrieved from reference TRBV29-1 and TRBJ1-3, is SAVISQKPSRDICQRGTSLTIQCQVDSQVTMMFWYRQQPGQSLTLIATANQGSEATYESGFVIDKFPISRPNLTFSTLTVSNMSPEDSSIYLCSGQLEGNTIYFGEGSWLTVV.

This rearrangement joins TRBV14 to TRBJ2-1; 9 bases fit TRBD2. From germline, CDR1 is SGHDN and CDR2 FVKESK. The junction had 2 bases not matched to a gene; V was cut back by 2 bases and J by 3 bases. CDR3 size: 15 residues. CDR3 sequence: CASSQFSGGYNEQFF. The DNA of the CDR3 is TGTGCCAGCAGCCAATTTAGCGGGGGCTACAATGAGCAGTTCTTC.

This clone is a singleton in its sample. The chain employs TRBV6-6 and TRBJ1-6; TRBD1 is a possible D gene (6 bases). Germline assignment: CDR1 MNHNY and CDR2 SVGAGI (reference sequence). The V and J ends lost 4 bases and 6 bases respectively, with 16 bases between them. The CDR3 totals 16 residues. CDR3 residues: CASSSPDRVSNSPLHF. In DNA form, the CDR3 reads TGTGCCAGCAGTTCCCCGGACAGAGTTTCTAATTCACCCCTCCACTTT.

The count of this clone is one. For the CDR3, the DNA is TGTGCCAGCAGCTCATACTTGTACAATGAGCAGTTCTTC. Encoded protein: CASSSYLYNEQFF. The chain combines TRBV7-8 with TRBJ2-1; D gene ambiguous. The CDR3 extends over 13 amino acids. The V gene lost 4 bases and the J gene lost 4 bases, with 8 bases spanning the gap. The germline gives CDR1 SGHVS, CDR2 FQNEAQ.

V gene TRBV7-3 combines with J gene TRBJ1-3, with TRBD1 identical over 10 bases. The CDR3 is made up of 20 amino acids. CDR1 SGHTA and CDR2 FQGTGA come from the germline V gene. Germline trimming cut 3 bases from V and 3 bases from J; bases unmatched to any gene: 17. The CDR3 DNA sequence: TGTGCCAGCAGCTTTGAGGGCGACAGGGGGCTTGAACCCGGTGGAAACACCATATATTTT. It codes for CASSFEGDRGLEPGGNTIYF.

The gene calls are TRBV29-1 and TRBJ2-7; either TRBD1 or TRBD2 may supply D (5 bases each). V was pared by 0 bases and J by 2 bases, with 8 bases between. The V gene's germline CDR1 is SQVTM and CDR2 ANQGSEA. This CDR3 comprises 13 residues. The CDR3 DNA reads TGCAGCGTTGAAGACGAGGGACCCTACGAGCAGTACTTC. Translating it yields CSVEDEGPYEQYF.

The CDR3 nucleotides are TGTGCCAGCAGCCGACAGGGAAGCGACGCCGGGGAGCTGTTTTTT. Translating it yields CASSRQGSDAGELFF. The genes are TRBV5-4 and TRBJ2-2; TRBD1 matches 7 bases. V was clipped by 4 bases and J by 6 bases; unmatched bases: 9. This CDR3 has 15 amino acids. Germline values: CDR1 SGHNT, CDR2 YYREEE (reference sequence).

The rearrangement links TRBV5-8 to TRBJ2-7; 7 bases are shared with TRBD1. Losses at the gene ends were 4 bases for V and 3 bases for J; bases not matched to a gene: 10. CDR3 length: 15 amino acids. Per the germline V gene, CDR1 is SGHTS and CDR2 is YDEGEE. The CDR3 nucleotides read TGTGCCAGCAGCGCACAGGGGCGGCAGGGCTACGAGCAGTACTTC. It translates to CASSAQGRQGYEQYF.

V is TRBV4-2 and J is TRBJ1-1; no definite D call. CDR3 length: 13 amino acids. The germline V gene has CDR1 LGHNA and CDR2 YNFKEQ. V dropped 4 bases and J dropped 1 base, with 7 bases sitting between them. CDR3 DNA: TGTGCCAGCAGCCCGTATTGGAACACTGAAGCTTTCTTT. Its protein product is CASSPYWNTEAFF.